The 8 T cell receptor beta chains in this list originate from one sample, sequenced in a study of blood T cell repertoires in COVID-19. Generated by immunoSEQ multiplex PCR, the TCRdb table keeps only in-frame clones and is missing some. In the table there are tens of thousands of clones, more than 65% of which are singletons. Source material: peripheral blood. The receptor source for this set is an older man with acute or convalescent COVID-19.

The chain uses TRBV3-1 (or the pseudogene TRBV3-2) and TRBJ2-2, with D perhaps matching TRBD2 (5 bases). CDR1 is LGHDT, CDR2 YNNKEL, per germline (reference sequence). There are 13 residues in the CDR3. Trimming left V 2 bases short and J 6 bases short, with 7 bases between. The CDR3 DNA is TGTGCCAGCAGCCAAATAGCGTCCGGGGAGCTGTTTTTT. This sequence encodes CASSQIASGELFF.

This clone has more than one count but fewer than ten. The rearrangement links TRBV4-2 to TRBJ2-3; 7 bases agree with TRBD1. The CDR3 covers 15 residues. Germline lookup yields CDR1 LGHNA and CDR2 YNFKEQ. V trimming: 1 base; J trimming: 2 bases; junction bases outside the gene matches: 3. CDR3 sequence (DNA): TGTGCCAGCAGCCAAGCCGGGACAGACACAGATACGCAGTATTTT. Translation: CASSQAGTDTDTQYF.

This clone appeared a single time. CDR3 bases: TGTGCCAGCAGCTTGTCCGCGGGGGCAAGCTATGGCTACACCTTC. Encoded protein: CASSLSAGASYGYTF. The chain carries TRBV5-5 and TRBJ1-2; possible D gene TRBD1, 6 bases. Trimming removed 1 base from V and 4 bases from J, with 14 bases in between. CDR1 is SGHKS and CDR2 is YYEKEE in the germline V gene (reference sequence). The CDR3 spans 15 residues. The whole variable domain, remainder taken from reference TRBV5-5 and TRBJ1-2, is DAGVTQSPTHLIKTRGQQVTLRCSPISGHKSVSWYQQVLGQGPQFIFQYYEKEERGRGNFPDRFSARQFPNYSSELNVNALLLGDSALYLCASSLSAGASYGYTFGSGTRLTVV.

The chain couples TRBV5-1 to TRBJ2-1, with D perhaps TRBD1 (6 bases). V lost 6 bases, J lost 1 base, and 11 bases lay in between. The germline gives CDR1 SGHRS, CDR2 YFSETQ. This CDR3 has 14 amino acids. The CDR3 loop reads CASISDSSYNEQFF. Here the CDR3 DNA reads TGCGCCAGCATCTCGGACAGTTCCTACAATGAGCAGTTCTTC.

V and J are TRBV10-3 and TRBJ1-2; a possible D gene is TRBD1 (6 bases). The CDR3 has 14 residues. In germline, CDR1 is ENHRY, CDR2 SYGVKD. The V gene lost 0 bases and the J gene lost 7 bases, with 12 bases spanning the gap. CDR3: CAISESTGLSGYTF. In DNA, the CDR3 is TGTGCCATCAGTGAGTCGACAGGCTTGAGTGGCTACACCTTC.

The chain couples TRBV27 to TRBJ1-5, with 11 bases identical to TRBD1. Trimming cost V 5 bases and J 5 bases; bases outside gene matches: 8. CDR3 length equals 16 residues. In germline, CDR1 is MNHEY, CDR2 SMNVEV (reference sequence). CDR3 sequence (DNA): TGTGCCAGCAGTCCTGGGGACAGGGGGAGAGATCAGCCCCAGCATTTT. Amino acid sequence: CASSPGDRGRDQPQHF.

The rearrangement joins TRBV7-9 to TRBJ1-2, with D possibly matching TRBD1 (6 bases). The CDR3 contains 18 residues. CDR1 is SEHNR and CDR2 is FQNEAQ in the germline V gene (reference sequence). V was shortened by 5 bases and J by 4 bases, with 26 bases between the two germline ends. The CDR3 sequence: CASSPVPEEAGAVYGYTF. DNA for the CDR3: TGTGCCAGCAGCCCCGTCCCAGAGGAGGCAGGGGCCGTCTATGGCTACACCTTC.

This clone was found a few times. The genes are TRBV5-6 and TRBJ2-3; D is undetermined. Germline CDR1 SGHDT, CDR2 YYEEEE. V lost 3 bases and J 0 bases, leaving 14 bases between the germline ends. CDR3 size: 16 residues. Here the CDR3 reads CASSSRVVFSTDTQYF. The CDR3 nucleotides read TGTGCCAGCAGCTCTCGAGTAGTGTTTAGCACAGATACGCAGTATTTT.